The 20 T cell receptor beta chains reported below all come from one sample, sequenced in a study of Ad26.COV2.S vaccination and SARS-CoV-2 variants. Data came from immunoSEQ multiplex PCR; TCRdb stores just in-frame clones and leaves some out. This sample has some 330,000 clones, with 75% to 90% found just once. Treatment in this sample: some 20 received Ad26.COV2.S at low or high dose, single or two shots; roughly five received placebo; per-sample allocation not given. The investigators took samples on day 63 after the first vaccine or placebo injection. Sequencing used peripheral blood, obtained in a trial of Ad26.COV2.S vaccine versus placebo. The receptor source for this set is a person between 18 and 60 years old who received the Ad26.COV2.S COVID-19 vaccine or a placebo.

In DNA, the CDR3 is TGTGCCAGCAGCTTGAGAGACAGGTTTGTAAGCTACGAGCAGTACTTC. Its protein is CASSLRDRFVSYEQYF. V and J are TRBV5-4 and TRBJ2-7; TRBD1 might be the D (6 bases). This CDR3 region has 16 residues. Trimming removed 1 base from V and 3 bases from J, with 17 bases in between. Germline CDR1 reads SGHNT; CDR2 reads YYREEE (reference sequence).

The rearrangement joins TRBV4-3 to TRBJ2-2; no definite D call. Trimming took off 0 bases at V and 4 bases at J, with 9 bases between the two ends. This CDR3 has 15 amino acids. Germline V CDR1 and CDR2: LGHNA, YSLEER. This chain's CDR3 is CASSQESVPTGELFF. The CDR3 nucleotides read TGCGCCAGCAGCCAAGAGTCAGTTCCCACCGGGGAGCTGTTTTTT.

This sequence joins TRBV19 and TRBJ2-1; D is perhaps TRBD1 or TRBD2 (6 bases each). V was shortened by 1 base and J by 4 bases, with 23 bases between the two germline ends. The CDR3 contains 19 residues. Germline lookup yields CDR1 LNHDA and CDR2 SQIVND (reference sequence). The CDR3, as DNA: TGTGCCAGTAGTATAGGAAGTCTTTCGGGGGCCGGACTATACAATGAGCAGTTCTTC. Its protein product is CASSIGSLSGAGLYNEQFF.

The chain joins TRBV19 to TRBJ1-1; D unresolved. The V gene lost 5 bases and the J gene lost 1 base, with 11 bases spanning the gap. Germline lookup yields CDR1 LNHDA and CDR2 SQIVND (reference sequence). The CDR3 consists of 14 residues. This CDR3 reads CASSVKAKNTEAFF. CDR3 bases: TGTGCCAGTAGTGTTAAGGCGAAGAACACTGAAGCTTTCTTT. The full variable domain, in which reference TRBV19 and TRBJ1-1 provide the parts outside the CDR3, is DGGITQSPKYLFRKEGQNVTLSCEQNLNHDAMYWYRQDPGQGLRLIYYSQIVNDFQKGDIAEGYSVSREKKESFPLTVTSAQKNPTAFYLCASSVKAKNTEAFFGQGTRLTVV.

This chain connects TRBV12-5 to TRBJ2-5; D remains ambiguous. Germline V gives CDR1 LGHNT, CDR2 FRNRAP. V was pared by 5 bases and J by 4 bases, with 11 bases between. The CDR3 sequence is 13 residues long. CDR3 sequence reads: CASGPQIGETQYF. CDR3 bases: TGTGCTAGTGGTCCGCAAATCGGAGAGACCCAGTACTTC.

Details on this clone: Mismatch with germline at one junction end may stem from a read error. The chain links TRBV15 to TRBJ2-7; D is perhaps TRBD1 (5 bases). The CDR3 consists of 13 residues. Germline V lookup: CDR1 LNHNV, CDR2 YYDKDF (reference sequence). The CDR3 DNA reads TGTGCCACCAGCAGAGATTTTTCCAGGGTACATGGCTTC. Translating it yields CATSRDFSRVHGF.

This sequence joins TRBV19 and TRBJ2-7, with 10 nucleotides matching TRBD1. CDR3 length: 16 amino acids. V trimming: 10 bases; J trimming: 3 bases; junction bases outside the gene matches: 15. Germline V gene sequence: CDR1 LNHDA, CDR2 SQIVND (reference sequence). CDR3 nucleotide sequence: TGTGCCACTAGCCGGATGACCGGGGACAGGGGCTACGAGCAGTACTTC. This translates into CATSRMTGDRGYEQYF.

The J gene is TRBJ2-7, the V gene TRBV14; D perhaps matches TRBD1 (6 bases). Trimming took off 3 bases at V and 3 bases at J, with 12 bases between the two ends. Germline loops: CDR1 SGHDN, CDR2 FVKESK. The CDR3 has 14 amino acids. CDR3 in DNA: TGTGCCAGCAGCCAGTTAGGGACAAACTACGAGCAGTACTTC. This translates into CASSQLGTNYEQYF. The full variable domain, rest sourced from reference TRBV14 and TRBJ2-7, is EAGVTQFPSHSVIEKGQTVTLRCDPISGHDNLYWYRRVMGKEIKFLLHFVKESKQDESGMPNNRFLAERTGGTYSTLKVQPAELEDSGVYFCASSQLGTNYEQYFGPGTRLTVT.

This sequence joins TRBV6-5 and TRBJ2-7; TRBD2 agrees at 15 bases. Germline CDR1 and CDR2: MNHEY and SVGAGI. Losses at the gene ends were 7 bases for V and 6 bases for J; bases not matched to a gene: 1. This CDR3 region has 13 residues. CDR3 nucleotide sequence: TGTGCCAGCAAGGGACTAGCGGGAGGCGAGCAGTACGTC. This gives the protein CASKGLAGGEQYV.

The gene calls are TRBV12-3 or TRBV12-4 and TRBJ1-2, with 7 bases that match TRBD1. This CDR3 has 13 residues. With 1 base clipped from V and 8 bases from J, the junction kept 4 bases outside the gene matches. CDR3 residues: CASSLGGTVGYTF. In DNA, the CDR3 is TGTGCCAGCAGTTTAGGGGGGACAGTAGGCTACACCTTC.

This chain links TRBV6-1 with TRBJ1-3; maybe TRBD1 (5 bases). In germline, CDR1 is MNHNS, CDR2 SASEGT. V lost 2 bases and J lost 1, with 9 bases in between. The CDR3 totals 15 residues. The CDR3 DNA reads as TGTGCCAGCAGTGAATACGCAGGGTCTGGAAACACCATATATTTT. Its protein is CASSEYAGSGNTIYF.

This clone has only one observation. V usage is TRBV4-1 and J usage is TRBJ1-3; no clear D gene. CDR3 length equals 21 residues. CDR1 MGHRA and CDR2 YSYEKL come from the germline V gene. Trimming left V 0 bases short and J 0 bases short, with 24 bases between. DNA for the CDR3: TGCGCCAGCAGCCAAGATGCACAGCCAACCCTCAGGCTTAACTCTGGAAACACCATATATTTT. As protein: CASSQDAQPTLRLNSGNTIYF.

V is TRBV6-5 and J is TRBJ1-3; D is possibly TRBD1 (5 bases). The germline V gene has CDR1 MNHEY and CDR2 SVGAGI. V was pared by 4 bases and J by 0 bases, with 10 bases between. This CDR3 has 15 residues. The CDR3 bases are TGTGCCAGCAGTTTGGGGCGGCTCTCTGGAAACACCATATATTTT. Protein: CASSLGRLSGNTIYF.

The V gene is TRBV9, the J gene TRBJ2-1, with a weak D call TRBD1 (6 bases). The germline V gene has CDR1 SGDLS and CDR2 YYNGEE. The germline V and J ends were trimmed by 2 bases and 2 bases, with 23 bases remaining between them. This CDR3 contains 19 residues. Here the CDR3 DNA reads TGTGCCAGCAGCGTCAGGGCCCCAAATGAGCAGGGGCCCTACAATGAGCAGTTCTTC. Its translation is CASSVRAPNEQGPYNEQFF.

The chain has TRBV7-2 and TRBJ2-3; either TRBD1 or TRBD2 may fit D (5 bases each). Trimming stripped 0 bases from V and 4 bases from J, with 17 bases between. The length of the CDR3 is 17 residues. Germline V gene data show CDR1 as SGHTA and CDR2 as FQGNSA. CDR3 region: CASSLAYYSGAADTQYF. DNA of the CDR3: TGTGCCAGCAGCTTAGCTTACTACTCCGGGGCGGCAGATACGCAGTATTTT.

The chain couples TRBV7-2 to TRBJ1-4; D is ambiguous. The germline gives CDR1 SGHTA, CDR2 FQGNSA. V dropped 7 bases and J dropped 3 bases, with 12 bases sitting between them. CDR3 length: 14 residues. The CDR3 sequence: CASTDPLANEKLFF. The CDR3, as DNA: TGTGCCAGCACCGATCCTCTAGCTAATGAAAAACTGTTTTTT.

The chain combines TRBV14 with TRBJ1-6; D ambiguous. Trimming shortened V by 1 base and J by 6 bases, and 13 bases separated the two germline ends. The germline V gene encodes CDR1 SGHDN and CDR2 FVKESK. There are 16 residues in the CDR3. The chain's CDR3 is CASSQVGQIINSPLHF. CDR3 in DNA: TGTGCCAGCAGCCAAGTCGGCCAGATTATTAATTCACCCCTCCACTTT.

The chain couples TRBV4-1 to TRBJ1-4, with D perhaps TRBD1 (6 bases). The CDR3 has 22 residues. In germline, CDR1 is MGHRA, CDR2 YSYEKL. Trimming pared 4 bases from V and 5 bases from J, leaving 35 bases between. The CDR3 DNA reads TGCGCCAGCAGCCCTCCCTTGGGGGCGCGTAGGCTTCGCCAACCCCCGAATGAAAAACTGTTTTTT. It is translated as CASSPPLGARRLRQPPNEKLFF.

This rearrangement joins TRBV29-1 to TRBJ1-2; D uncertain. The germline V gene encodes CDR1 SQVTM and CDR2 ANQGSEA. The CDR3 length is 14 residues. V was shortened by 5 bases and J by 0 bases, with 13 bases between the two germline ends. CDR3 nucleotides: TGCAGCGTTACGATACGGGCCGCTAACTATGGCTACACCTTC. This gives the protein CSVTIRAANYGYTF.

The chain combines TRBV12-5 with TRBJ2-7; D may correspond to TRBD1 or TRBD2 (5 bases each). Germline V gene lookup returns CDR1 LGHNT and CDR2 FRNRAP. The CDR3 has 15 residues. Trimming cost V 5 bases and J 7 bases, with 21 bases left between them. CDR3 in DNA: TGTGCTAGTGGTCCCTCCGGGACCGGTGTGGGGGAGCAGTACTTC. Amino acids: CASGPSGTGVGEQYF.